The next 29 T cell receptor beta chains were all read from a single sample in a study of CD8 T cells in ankylosing spondylitis. TCRdb independently ran MiXCR on the 5' RACE reads; one entry per CDR3 protein. The sample consists of over 200,000 distinct CDR3 sequences, 8% to 11% of them appearing once. The specimen was blood, either unsorted or a sorted T cell fraction (not recorded which). These receptors all stem from a male donor with ankylosing spondylitis or in good health (not recorded which).

A few counts support this clonotype. The genes are TRBV20-1 and TRBJ1-1; TRBD1 agrees at 9 bases. Germline CDR1 DFQATT, CDR2 SNEGSKA (reference sequence). The V gene end was trimmed by 6 bases and the J gene end by 1 base; junction bases not matched to a gene: 6. The CDR3 has 14 residues. For the CDR3, the DNA is TGCAGTGCCCAACCGGGACAGGGGAACACTGAAGCTTTCTTT. As protein: CSAQPGQGNTEAFF.

This chain connects TRBV18 to TRBJ2-2; D gene unclear. The V end was cut by 4 bases, the J end by 6 bases, with 12 bases between. Germline CDR1 KGHSH, CDR2 LQKENI. The CDR3 is 14 residues long. The CDR3 DNA is TGTGCCAGCTCACGTGAAGGGCAAGCCGGGGAGCTGTTTTTT. Its translation: CASSREGQAGELFF.

This clonotype was recorded at least ten times. J is TRBJ2-3 and V is TRBV7-3, with a weak D call TRBD2 (5 bases). Germline V gene data show CDR1 as SGHTA and CDR2 as FQGTGA. Trimming pared 4 bases from V and 0 bases from J, leaving 11 bases between. The CDR3 is 15 amino acids. CDR3 in DNA: TGTGCCAGCAGCTCAGGAGGAAGTAGCACAGATACGCAGTATTTT. The encoded protein is CASSSGGSSTDTQYF.

V and J are TRBV29-1 and TRBJ1-1; weak D call: TRBD1 (5 bases). The CDR3 is made up of 13 amino acids. Germline V CDR1 and CDR2: SQVTM, ANQGSEA. Trimming stripped 3 bases from V and 6 bases from J, with 14 bases between. The CDR3 is CSVEGPAGSEAFF. CDR3 bases: TGCAGCGTTGAGGGGCCGGCGGGGTCTGAAGCTTTCTTT.

This clonotype has a handful of counts. The chain is built from TRBV3-1 and TRBJ2-1; 11 nucleotides align to TRBD2. V was clipped by 1 base and J by 3 bases; unmatched bases: 5. The CDR3 loop spans 17 amino acids. Germline values: CDR1 LGHDT, CDR2 YNNKEL (reference sequence). This CDR3 is CASSQVTTSGGYNEQFF. CDR3 nucleotides: TGTGCCAGCAGCCAAGTCACCACTAGCGGGGGCTACAATGAGCAGTTCTTC.

In its sample, this clonotype was seen a few times. The chain has TRBV21-1 and TRBJ2-1; TRBD1, the D gene given by the table, was not confirmed from the DNA. TRBV21-1 represents a pseudogene. CDR3 size: 15 residues. CDR3 residues: CASSKVQGTYNEQFF. DNA for the CDR3: TGTGCCAGCAGCAAAGTTCAGGGAACCTACAATGAGCAGTTCTTC.

J is TRBJ2-3 and V is TRBV12-3 or TRBV12-4; D gene ambiguous. V was trimmed by 3 bases and J by 5 bases, leaving 15 bases between them. CDR3 size: 15 residues. CDR3 DNA sequence: TGTGCCAGCAGTTTCCCTGAGGAGAAAGAAGATACGCAGTATTTT. The encoded protein is CASSFPEEKEDTQYF.

The chain is built from TRBV7-8 and TRBJ1-1; D is perhaps TRBD1 (6 bases). Germline V gives CDR1 SGHVS, CDR2 FQNEAQ. This CDR3 is built from 11 residues. Deletions cut 5 bases from V and 11 bases from J, with 12 bases between. The CDR3, as DNA: TGTGCCAGCAGCCCACAGGGTAGGGCTTTCTTT. Its translation: CASSPQGRAFF.

This clonotype was detected many times. The chain employs TRBV5-1 and TRBJ2-1; no firm D call. CDR3 length: 14 residues. Per the germline V gene, CDR1 is SGHRS and CDR2 is YFSETQ. With 1 base removed from V and 5 bases from J, the gap between germline ends came to 10 bases. The DNA for the CDR3 is TGCGCCAGCAGCTTGTTTGTCGGTGACAATGAGCAGTTCTTC. Translating gives CASSLFVGDNEQFF. Using reference TRBV5-1 and TRBJ2-1 for the parts outside the CDR3, the full variable domain is KAGVTQTPRYLIKTRGQQVTLSCSPISGHRSVSWYQQTPGQGLQFLFEYFSETQRNKGNFPGRFSGRQFSNSRSEMNVSTLELGDSALYLCASSLFVGDNEQFFGPGTRLTVL.

This clonotype was recorded only once. The CDR3 is CASRTWDQPQHF. CDR3 DNA sequence: TGTGCCAGCAGAACGTGGGATCAGCCCCAGCATTTT. The gene calls are TRBV6-1 and TRBJ1-5; D remains unclear. Looked up from germline, CDR1 is MNHNS and CDR2 is SASEGT. The V end lost 6 bases, the J end lost 5 bases, and 8 bases lay between the germline ends. The CDR3 covers 12 residues.

This clonotype was detected ten times or more. The V call is TRBV5-1, the J call TRBJ1-1; no reliable D call. CDR1 and CDR2 from the germline V gene are SGHRS and YFSETQ. The CDR3 length is 13 residues. Deletions cut 2 bases from V and 1 base from J, with 6 bases between. This CDR3 reads CASSFRSNTEAFF. In DNA form, the CDR3 reads TGCGCCAGCAGCTTCCGGTCGAACACTGAAGCTTTCTTT.

In its sample, this clonotype was seen many times. The chain recombines TRBV25-1 with TRBJ2-3, with 12 nucleotides matching TRBD1. The CDR3 has 15 amino acids. Germline CDR1 is MGHDK and CDR2 is SYGVNS. J lost 3 bases, V lost 4 bases, and 2 bases had no gene match. CDR3 sequence reads: CASSAGQGATDTQYF. CDR3 DNA: TGTGCCAGCAGTGCGGGACAGGGGGCAACAGATACGCAGTATTTT.

There are a few counts of this clonotype. J is TRBJ2-2 and V is TRBV7-2; D not resolved. The CDR3 loop spans 14 amino acids. V shed 5 bases and J shed 6 bases, with 13 bases lying between them. Germline CDR1 is SGHTA and CDR2 is FQGNSA. This CDR3 reads CASSPEAPPGELFF. The CDR3 DNA reads as TGTGCCAGCAGCCCAGAGGCTCCTCCCGGGGAGCTGTTTTTT.

This chain connects TRBV28 to TRBJ1-1; TRBD1 matches at 7 bases. Germline CDR1 is MDHEN and CDR2 is SYDVKM. J gave up 3 bases and V 3 bases, and 7 bases lay outside the gene matches. This CDR3 is 15 amino acids long. CDR3 sequence reads: CASSFRQGGDTEAFF. As DNA, the CDR3 is TGTGCCAGCAGTTTCCGTCAGGGGGGGGACACTGAAGCTTTCTTT.

V and J are TRBV4-2 and TRBJ2-3; D not resolved. This CDR3 is 13 amino acids long. The V gene lost 0 bases and the J gene lost 5 bases, with 6 bases spanning the gap. CDR1 LGHNA and CDR2 YNFKEQ come from the germline V gene. CDR3 sequence reads: CASSQDNKDTQYF. DNA of the CDR3: TGTGCCAGCAGCCAAGATAACAAAGATACGCAGTATTTT.

In its sample, this clonotype was seen a few times. V and J are TRBV5-1 and TRBJ1-4; 7 nucleotides match TRBD1. The CDR3 has 16 amino acids. V shed 1 base and J 5 bases; nucleotides not matched to a gene: 8. Germline loops: CDR1 SGHRS, CDR2 YFSETQ. CDR3 in DNA: TGCGCCAGCAGCTTGTCCCAGGGGGGACAGAATGAAAAACTGTTTTTT. Its translation: CASSLSQGGQNEKLFF. Together with reference TRBV5-1 and TRBJ1-4, the CDR3 gives the full variable domain: KAGVTQTPRYLIKTRGQQVTLSCSPISGHRSVSWYQQTPGQGLQFLFEYFSETQRNKGNFPGRFSGRQFSNSRSEMNVSTLELGDSALYLCASSLSQGGQNEKLFFGSGTQLSVL.

Many counts were recorded for this clonotype. The chain carries TRBV5-1 and TRBJ2-5; 7 bases map to TRBD1. The CDR3 extends over 14 amino acids. Unmatched junction bases numbered 4, after V lost 0 bases and J lost 5 bases. The V gene's germline CDR1 is SGHRS and CDR2 YFSETQ. The CDR3 DNA follows: TGCGCCAGCAGCTTGGAGGGGGCGAAGGAGACCCAGTACTTC. Protein product: CASSLEGAKETQYF.

This clonotype was counted many times. CDR3 sequence (DNA): TGCAGCGTTGAGGGACAGGGAAACAATGAGCAGTTCTTC. This translates into CSVEGQGNNEQFF. The genes are TRBV29-1 and TRBJ2-1; 9 bases agree with TRBD1. This CDR3 comprises 13 residues. V shed 3 bases and J 5 bases; nucleotides not matched to a gene: 2. From germline, CDR1 is SQVTM and CDR2 ANQGSEA.

The J gene is TRBJ2-3, the V gene TRBV12-3 or TRBV12-4; D gene unclear. Trimming took off 6 bases at V and 6 bases at J, with 7 bases between the two ends. The CDR3 has 11 residues. The chain's CDR3 is CASSARDTQYF. The DNA for the CDR3 is TGTGCCAGCAGCGCTCGGGATACGCAGTATTTT.

This clonotype has ten or more counts. CDR3 sequence reads: CSARPTGVNQPQHF. DNA of the CDR3: TGCAGTGCCCGCCCGACAGGGGTAAATCAGCCCCAGCATTTT. The chain couples TRBV20-1 to TRBJ1-5, with 8 bases that match TRBD1. The trim removed 6 bases at V and 4 bases at J, leaving 8 bases unmatched. Germline-derived CDR1 and CDR2 are DFQATT and SNEGSKA (reference sequence). The CDR3 consists of 14 residues.

This clonotype was detected ten times or more. This chain connects TRBV7-2 to TRBJ2-3; 8 bases match TRBD2. CDR1 is SGHTA and CDR2 is FQGNSA in the germline V gene. V trimming: 5 bases; J trimming: 4 bases; junction bases outside the gene matches: 11. The CDR3 totals 16 residues. The DNA of the CDR3 is TGTGCCAGCAGCAAAAGGGGCGGGGGGTTCGCAGATACGCAGTATTTT. As protein: CASSKRGGGFADTQYF.

At least ten counts were recorded for this clonotype. The CDR3 nucleotides are TGCGCCAGCAGCTGGACAGGGGCCAACACTGAAGCTTTCTTT. Translated: CASSWTGANTEAFF. The chain carries TRBV5-1 and TRBJ1-1; 9 positions agree with TRBD1. Germline lookup yields CDR1 SGHRS and CDR2 YFSETQ. The junction had 2 bases not matched to a gene; V was cut back by 3 bases and J by 2 bases. The CDR3 is 14 residues long.

This clonotype was recorded many times. The V call is TRBV12-3 or TRBV12-4, the J call TRBJ2-2; D unresolved. This CDR3 spans 15 amino acids. Trimming shortened V by 7 bases and J by 5 bases, and 17 bases separated the two germline ends. The CDR3 protein is CASKTGIVLTGELFF. DNA for the CDR3: TGTGCCAGCAAAACTGGGATCGTTCTTACCGGGGAGCTGTTTTTT.

This clonotype was picked up many times. The chain recombines TRBV7-9 with TRBJ2-1; maybe TRBD2 (5 bases). The V end lost 0 bases, the J end lost 9 bases, and 9 bases lay between the germline ends. Germline V gene data show CDR1 as SEHNR and CDR2 as FQNEAQ (reference sequence). The CDR3 sequence is 13 residues long. The CDR3 DNA follows: TGTGCCAGCAGCTTAGCGGGAGCCATTGAGCAGTTCTTC. As protein: CASSLAGAIEQFF.

V usage is TRBV5-5 and J usage is TRBJ2-7, with 7 nucleotides matching TRBD1. The CDR3 spans 16 residues. J lost 2 bases, V lost 0 bases, and 8 bases had no gene match. CDR1 SGHKS and CDR2 YYEKEE come from the germline V gene (reference sequence). The CDR3: CASSLGRGTVTYEQYF. The CDR3, as DNA: TGTGCCAGCAGCTTGGGCCGTGGGACAGTAACCTACGAGCAGTACTTC.

Ten or more counts support this clonotype. The chain couples TRBV20-1 to TRBJ1-5; tentative D call: TRBD1 (5 bases). Between the trimmed V and J ends, which lost 4 bases and 7 bases, there was a span of 14 bases. This CDR3 spans 13 amino acids. Germline V CDR1 and CDR2: DFQATT, SNEGSKA (reference sequence). CDR3 sequence (DNA): TGCAGTGCTACCAACTCGGGGGACCAGCCCCAGCATTTT. As protein: CSATNSGDQPQHF.

This rearrangement joins TRBV20-1 to TRBJ2-3; D ambiguous. Germline V CDR1 and CDR2: DFQATT, SNEGSKA (reference sequence). The CDR3 extends over 16 amino acids. Deletions cut 6 bases from V and 0 bases from J, with 19 bases between. This CDR3 is CSAPKSTPTSTDTQYF. The CDR3 region has the DNA TGCAGTGCCCCAAAGTCAACGCCGACTAGCACAGATACGCAGTATTTT.

This clonotype was seen repeatedly, ten times or more. V and J are TRBV27 and TRBJ2-1; no clear D. Between the trimmed V and J ends, which lost 3 bases and 4 bases, there was a span of 7 bases. Germline V gene lookup returns CDR1 MNHEY and CDR2 SMNVEV (reference sequence). The CDR3 loop spans 13 amino acids. The CDR3 nucleotides read TGTGCCAGCAGTTTTTCTTTATACAATGAGCAGTTCTTC. It specifies CASSFSLYNEQFF.

This clonotype appeared many times. CDR3 sequence reads: CASSLGIASAKETQYF. In DNA, the CDR3 is TGCGCCAGCAGCTTGGGGATCGCGAGCGCTAAAGAGACCCAGTACTTC. V gene TRBV5-1 combines with J gene TRBJ2-5; no clear D. The CDR3 has 16 residues. The germline V gene encodes CDR1 SGHRS and CDR2 YFSETQ. V shed 0 bases and J shed 3 bases, with 15 bases lying between them.